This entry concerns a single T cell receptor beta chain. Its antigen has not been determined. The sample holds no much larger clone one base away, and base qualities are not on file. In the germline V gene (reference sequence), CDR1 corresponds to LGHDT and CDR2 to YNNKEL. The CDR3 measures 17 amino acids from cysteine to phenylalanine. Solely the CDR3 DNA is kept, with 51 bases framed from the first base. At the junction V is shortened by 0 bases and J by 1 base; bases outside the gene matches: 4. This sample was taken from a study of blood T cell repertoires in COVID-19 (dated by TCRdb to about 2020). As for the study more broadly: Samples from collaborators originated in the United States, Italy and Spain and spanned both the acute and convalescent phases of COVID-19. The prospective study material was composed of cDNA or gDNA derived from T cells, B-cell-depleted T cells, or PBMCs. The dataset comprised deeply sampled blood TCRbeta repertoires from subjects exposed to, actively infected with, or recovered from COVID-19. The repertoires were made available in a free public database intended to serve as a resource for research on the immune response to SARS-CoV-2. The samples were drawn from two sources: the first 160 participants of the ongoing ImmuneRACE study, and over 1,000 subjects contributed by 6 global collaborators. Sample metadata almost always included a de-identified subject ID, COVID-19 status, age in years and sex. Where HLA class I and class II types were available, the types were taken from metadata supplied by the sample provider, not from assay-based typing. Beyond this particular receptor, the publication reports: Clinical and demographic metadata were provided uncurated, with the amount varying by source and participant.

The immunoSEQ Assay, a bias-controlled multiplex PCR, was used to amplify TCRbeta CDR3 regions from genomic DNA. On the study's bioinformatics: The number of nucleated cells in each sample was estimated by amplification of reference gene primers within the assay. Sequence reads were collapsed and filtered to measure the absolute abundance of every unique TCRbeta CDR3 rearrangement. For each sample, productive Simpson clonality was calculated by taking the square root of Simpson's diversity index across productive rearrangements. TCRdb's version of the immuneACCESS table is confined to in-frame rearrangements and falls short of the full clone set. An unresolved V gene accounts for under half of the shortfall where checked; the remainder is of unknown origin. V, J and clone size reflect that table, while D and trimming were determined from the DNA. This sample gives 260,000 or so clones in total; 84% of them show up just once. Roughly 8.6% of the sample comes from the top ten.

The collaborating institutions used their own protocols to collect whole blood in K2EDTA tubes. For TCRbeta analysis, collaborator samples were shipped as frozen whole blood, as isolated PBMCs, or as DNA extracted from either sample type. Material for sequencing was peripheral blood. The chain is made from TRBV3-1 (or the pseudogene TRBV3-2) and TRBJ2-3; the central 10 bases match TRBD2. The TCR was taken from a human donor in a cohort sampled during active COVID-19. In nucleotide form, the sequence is TGTGCCAGCAGCCAAGAATGGACTAGCGGTCGCACAGATACGCAGTATTTT. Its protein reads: CASSQEWTSGRTDTQYF.